Following are 5 T cell receptor beta chains from one sample sequenced in a study of T cell responses to AZD1222 COVID-19 vaccine. Sequencing was performed with immunoSEQ multiplex PCR; in TCRdb, only in-frame clones are kept and a portion is missing. The sample consists of about 110,000 clones, around 90% of them appearing once. Material: peripheral blood, obtained on day 0 of AZD1222 vaccination. The source is an adult in good health.

The J gene is TRBJ2-3, the V gene TRBV3-1 (or the pseudogene TRBV3-2); 7 positions agree with TRBD2. Germline CDR1 LGHDT, CDR2 YNNKEL (reference sequence). The CDR3 spans 17 residues. V was clipped by 2 bases and J by 3 bases; unmatched bases: 11. The CDR3 nucleotides read TGTGCCAGCAGCCAAAGAGTCGCAGCGGGGAGAACAGATACGCAGTATTTT. Residues: CASSQRVAAGRTDTQYF.

V usage is TRBV5-5 and J usage is TRBJ1-5; a weak D match, TRBD1 (5 bases). V was trimmed by 3 bases and J by 5 bases, leaving 9 bases between them. Germline CDR1 and CDR2: SGHKS and YYEKEE (reference sequence). The CDR3 contains 13 residues. The CDR3 spells CASSSTAYQPQHF. As DNA, the CDR3 is TGTGCCAGCAGCTCGACAGCTTATCAGCCCCAGCATTTT.

This chain joins TRBV9 and TRBJ1-1, with unresolved D. CDR3 length equals 12 residues. V dropped 0 bases and J dropped 4 bases, with 4 bases sitting between them. Germline V lookup: CDR1 SGDLS, CDR2 YYNGEE. The CDR3 is CASSVASTEAFF. The CDR3 DNA sequence: TGTGCCAGCAGCGTAGCTAGCACTGAAGCTTTCTTT.

The V gene is TRBV5-6, the J gene TRBJ1-1; no firm D call. Germline CDR1 is SGHDT and CDR2 is YYEEEE. The V and J ends lost 6 bases and 4 bases respectively, with 19 bases between them. The CDR3 is 15 amino acids. The CDR3 bases are TGTGCCAGCACCGTTACCGGAGTATGGTTCACTGAAGCTTTCTTT. It encodes CASTVTGVWFTEAFF.

The chain combines TRBV11-2 with TRBJ2-7; no reliable D call. Germline CDR1 SGHAT, CDR2 FQNNGV. CDR3 length equals 11 residues. V dropped 4 bases and J dropped 7 bases, with 8 bases sitting between them. This chain's CDR3 is CASSSAVEQYF. As DNA, the CDR3 is TGTGCCAGCAGCTCGGCGGTGGAGCAGTACTTC.